The 18 T cell receptor beta chains listed next were all sequenced from one sample in a study of CD8+ T cells in alopecia areata. Following extraction, RNA underwent reverse transcription to cDNA, which served as the sequencing template. Only in-frame clones appear in the TCRdb table, and some are missing; sequencing was by immunoSEQ multiplex PCR. The sample lists 95,000 to 100,000 clones; 61% were seen once. The treatment: oral pan-JAK inhibitor, 5-10 mg twice daily. The material was CD8+ T cells sorted from blood, obtained at week 4, from a patient treated with tofacitinib. Receptors originate from a human donor with alopecia areata.

The chain links TRBV4-3 to TRBJ2-5, with 12 nucleotides matching TRBD2. Germline V lookup: CDR1 LGHNA, CDR2 YSLEER. V gave up 3 bases and J gave up 0 bases; unmatched junction bases: 5. The CDR3 spans 17 residues. The CDR3 DNA reads TGCGCCAGCAGCCACCTGACTAGCGGGGGCTACCAAGAGACCCAGTACTTC. This sequence encodes CASSHLTSGGYQETQYF.

The V call is TRBV29-1, the J call TRBJ1-2; D is ambiguous. The length of the CDR3 is 12 residues. The V end was cut by 5 bases, the J end by 3 bases, with 10 bases between. Germline lookup yields CDR1 SQVTM and CDR2 ANQGSEA. The CDR3 here is CSVPVSDYGYTF. The CDR3 DNA sequence: TGCAGCGTTCCAGTGTCCGACTATGGCTACACCTTC.

The rearrangement uses TRBV2 and TRBJ2-7; the match to TRBD2 covers 7 bases. CDR3 size: 14 residues. V lost 11 bases and J lost 2; bases outside the gene matches: 12. The germline gives CDR1 SNHLY, CDR2 FYNNEI. The CDR3 sequence is CASHAGGLAYEQYF. The DNA of the CDR3 is TGTGCCTCCCACGCCGGTGGACTAGCCTACGAGCAGTACTTC. The variable domain in full, completed from reference TRBV2 and TRBJ2-7, reads EPEVTQTPSHQVTQMGQEVILRCVPISNHLYFYWYRQILGQKVEFLVSFYNNEISEKSEIFDDQFSVERPDGSNFTLKIRSTKLEDSAMYFCASHAGGLAYEQYFGPGTRLTVT.

The gene calls are TRBV4-1 and TRBJ1-6; 7 nucleotides line up with TRBD1. Germline-derived CDR1 and CDR2 are MGHRA and YSYEKL. Unmatched junction bases numbered 3, after V lost 2 bases and J lost 2 bases. This CDR3 is built from 16 residues. Here the CDR3 reads CASSQLTGTYNSPLHF. CDR3 nucleotide sequence: TGCGCCAGCAGCCAACTGACAGGGACCTATAATTCACCCCTCCACTTT.

CDR3 in DNA: TGTGCCAGCAGCTCCTTGTCTAGCAATCAGCCCCAGCATTTT. Its translation is CASSSLSSNQPQHF. The J gene is TRBJ1-5, the V gene TRBV5-6, with unresolved D. Trimming shortened V by 3 bases and J by 0 bases, and 7 bases separated the two germline ends. Per the germline V gene, CDR1 is SGHDT and CDR2 is YYEEEE. This CDR3 spans 14 amino acids.

The chain employs TRBV14 and TRBJ2-3; no clear D gene. Trimming removed 6 bases from V and 1 base from J, with 8 bases in between. The CDR3 consists of 13 residues. CDR1 and CDR2 from the germline V gene are SGHDN and FVKESK. CDR3 DNA: TGTGCCAGCAGAAGCGATGGCACAGATACGCAGTATTTT. Protein product: CASRSDGTDTQYF.

The rearrangement joins TRBV13 to TRBJ2-7; possible D gene TRBD1, 6 bases. The CDR3 sequence is 16 residues long. Germline V gene lookup returns CDR1 PRHDT and CDR2 FYEKMQ (reference sequence). Trimming removed 4 bases at V and 4 bases at J, with 20 bases between. The CDR3 sequence is CASSSIDRDNVYEQYF. The CDR3 DNA follows: TGTGCCAGCAGCTCGATCGACCGGGACAACGTTTACGAGCAGTACTTC.

The rearrangement uses TRBV6-6 and TRBJ2-7, with 13 bases lining up with TRBD2. The CDR3 has 15 amino acids. With V trimmed by 5 bases and J by 2 bases, 3 bases remained unmatched. Looked up from germline, CDR1 is MNHNY and CDR2 is SVGAGI (reference sequence). This CDR3 reads CASSTGLAGAYEQYF. DNA of the CDR3: TGTGCCAGCAGTACCGGACTAGCGGGGGCCTACGAGCAGTACTTC.

The sample holds a few counts of this clone. The rearrangement links TRBV27 to TRBJ1-1, with D uncertain. Germline CDR1 reads MNHEY; CDR2 reads SMNVEV (reference sequence). The CDR3 contains 15 residues. The V and J ends lost 0 bases and 1 base respectively, with 9 bases between them. Here the CDR3 reads CASSLSAGGNTEAFF. The CDR3 DNA sequence: TGTGCCAGCAGTTTATCCGCCGGAGGGAACACTGAAGCTTTCTTT.

The gene calls are TRBV6-5 and TRBJ1-5, with D possibly TRBD1 on 5 matching bases. The CDR3 runs 13 residues. V shed 4 bases and J shed 6 bases, with 10 bases lying between them. Germline V lookup: CDR1 MNHEY, CDR2 SVGAGI. CDR3 DNA: TGTGCCAGCAGTTCTGGGGCCAGTCAGCCCCAGCATTTT. It is translated as CASSSGASQPQHF.

The rearrangement uses TRBV7-2 and TRBJ2-7; D gene ambiguous. The V end lost 0 bases, the J end lost 4 bases, and 10 bases lay between the germline ends. Germline V gene lookup returns CDR1 SGHTA and CDR2 FQGNSA. This CDR3 contains 14 residues. As DNA, the CDR3 is TGTGCCAGCAGCTTAGCACTTGACTTTTACGAGCAGTACTTC. Protein sequence: CASSLALDFYEQYF.

This chain joins TRBV7-2 and TRBJ2-7; tentatively, D is TRBD1 (5 bases). Germline lookup yields CDR1 SGHTA and CDR2 FQGNSA. The CDR3 consists of 14 residues. Trimming took off 1 base at V and 2 bases at J, with 9 bases between the two ends. The CDR3: CASSLGPRAYEQYF. The CDR3 DNA follows: TGTGCCAGCAGCTTAGGTCCCAGGGCCTACGAGCAGTACTTC.

The rearrangement uses TRBV4-1 and TRBJ2-5; D remains unclear. Between the trimmed V and J ends, which lost 0 bases and 2 bases, there was a span of 13 bases. Per germline, CDR1 MGHRA and CDR2 YSYEKL. The CDR3 has 16 amino acids. CDR3 amino acids: CASSQETLMEQETQYF. In DNA, the CDR3 is TGCGCCAGCAGCCAAGAGACCTTAATGGAACAAGAGACCCAGTACTTC.

The chain couples TRBV28 to TRBJ1-1, with D uncertain. With 11 bases removed from V and 0 bases from J, the gap between germline ends came to 13 bases. Germline V gives CDR1 MDHEN, CDR2 SYDVKM. The CDR3 is made up of 13 amino acids. CDR3 sequence: CAGRPRMNTEAFF. In nucleotides, the CDR3 is TGTGCCGGGAGGCCTCGGATGAACACTGAAGCTTTCTTT.

The chain has TRBV7-2 and TRBJ1-5; 9 bases are a match to TRBD1. This CDR3 contains 15 residues. The germline V gene encodes CDR1 SGHTA and CDR2 FQGNSA. The J segment lost 1 base and the V segment lost 4 bases, leaving 2 bases of the junction unmatched. This chain's CDR3 is CASSSGTGSNQPQHF. The CDR3 region has the DNA TGTGCCAGCAGCTCCGGGACAGGGAGCAATCAGCCCCAGCATTTT.

This clone was seen many times. The rearrangement links TRBV7-6 to TRBJ2-7; no clear D. The CDR3 length is 15 residues. The V and J ends lost 1 base and 0 bases respectively, with 10 bases between them. Per the germline V gene, CDR1 is SGHVS and CDR2 is FNYEAQ. The chain's CDR3 is CASSLDPTFSYEQYF. The DNA of the CDR3 is TGTGCCAGCAGCTTAGATCCCACGTTCTCCTACGAGCAGTACTTC. Based on the CDR3 plus reference TRBV7-6 and TRBJ2-7, the full variable domain is GAGVSQSPRYKVTKRGQDVALRCDPISGHVSLYWYRQALGQGPEFLTYFNYEAQQDKSGLPNDRFSAERPEGSISTLTIQRTEQRDSAMYRCASSLDPTFSYEQYFGPGTRLTVT.

This clone was counted once. V is TRBV9 and J is TRBJ2-1, with a possible D match to TRBD1 (6 bases). The germline gives CDR1 SGDLS, CDR2 YYNGEE. This CDR3 region has 14 residues. Trimming removed 0 bases from V and 7 bases from J, with 11 bases in between. In DNA, the CDR3 is TGTGCCAGCAGCGTAGAGGGGGAATCGAATGAGCAGTTCTTC. It is translated as CASSVEGESNEQFF.

This clone has a handful of counts. V gene TRBV6-5 combines with J gene TRBJ1-2; D may be TRBD1 (6 bases). Trimming shortened V by 4 bases and J by 4 bases, and 10 bases separated the two germline ends. CDR3 length: 13 amino acids. Germline values: CDR1 MNHEY, CDR2 SVGAGI. The CDR3 coding sequence is TGTGCCAGCAGTTCGACAGGAAGCTATGGCTACACCTTC. Translating it yields CASSSTGSYGYTF.